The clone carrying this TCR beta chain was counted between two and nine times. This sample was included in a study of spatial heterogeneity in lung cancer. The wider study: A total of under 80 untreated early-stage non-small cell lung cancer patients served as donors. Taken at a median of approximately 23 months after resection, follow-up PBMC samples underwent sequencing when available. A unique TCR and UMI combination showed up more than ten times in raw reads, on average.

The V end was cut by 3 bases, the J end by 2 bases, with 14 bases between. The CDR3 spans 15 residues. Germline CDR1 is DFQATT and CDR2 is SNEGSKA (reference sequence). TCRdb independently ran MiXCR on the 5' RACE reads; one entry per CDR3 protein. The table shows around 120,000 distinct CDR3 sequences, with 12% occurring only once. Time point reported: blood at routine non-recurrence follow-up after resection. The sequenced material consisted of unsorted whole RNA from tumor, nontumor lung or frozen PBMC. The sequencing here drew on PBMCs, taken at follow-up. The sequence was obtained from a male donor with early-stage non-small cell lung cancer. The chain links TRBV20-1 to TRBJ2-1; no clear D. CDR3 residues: CSASSASHPYNEQFF. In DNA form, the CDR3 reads TGCAGTGCTAGTTCTGCTTCCCATCCCTACAATGAGCAGTTCTTC.